This TCR beta chain came from a study of control samples from healthy donors and cancer patients. Sequenced by immunoSEQ multiplex PCR; TCRdb stores in-frame clones only, minus some. The table records roughly 130,000 clones, roughly 92% of them present only once. Germline CDR1 and CDR2: MNHEY and SVGAGI. The CDR3 is 16 amino acids. Trimming left V 2 bases short and J 5 bases short, with 18 bases between. The sample consisted of blood. The chain combines TRBV6-5 with TRBJ1-2, with a tentative D call TRBD1 (5 bases). This TCR derives from a man younger than 45 in good health. The CDR3: CASSYVGTHSWYGYTF. The CDR3, as DNA: TGTGCCAGCAGTTACGTAGGGACGCACAGTTGGTATGGCTACACCTTC.